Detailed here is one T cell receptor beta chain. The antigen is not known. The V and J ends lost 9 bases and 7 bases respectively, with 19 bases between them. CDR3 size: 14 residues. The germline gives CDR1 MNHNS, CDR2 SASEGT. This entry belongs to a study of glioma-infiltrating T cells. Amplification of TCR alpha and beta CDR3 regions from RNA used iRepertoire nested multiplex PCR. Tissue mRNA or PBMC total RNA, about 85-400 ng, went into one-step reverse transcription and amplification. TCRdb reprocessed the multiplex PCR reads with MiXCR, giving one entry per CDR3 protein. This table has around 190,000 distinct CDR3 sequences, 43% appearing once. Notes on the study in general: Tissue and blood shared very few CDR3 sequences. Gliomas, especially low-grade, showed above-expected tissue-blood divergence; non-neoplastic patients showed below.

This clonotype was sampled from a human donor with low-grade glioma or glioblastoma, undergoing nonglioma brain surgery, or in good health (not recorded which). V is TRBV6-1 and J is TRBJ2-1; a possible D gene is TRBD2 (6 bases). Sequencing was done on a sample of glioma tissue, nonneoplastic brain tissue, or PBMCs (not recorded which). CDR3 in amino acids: CARSVTSSKNEQFF. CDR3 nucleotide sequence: TGTGCCAGAAGCGTGACTAGTTCCAAAAATGAGCAGTTCTTC.